The 8 T cell receptor beta chains given below trace back to one sample, sequenced in a study of blood T cell repertoires in COVID-19 (TCRdb year 2020). Library prep was done by the immunoSEQ multiplex PCR assay. Drawn from immuneACCESS, this table holds only the in-frame rearrangements with V and J called that TCRdb kept. Clones are partly lost; checked studies trace under half to an unresolved V gene and leave the rest unexplained. The sample table lists about 200,000 clones, around nine tenths of them with a count of one. The ten largest account for roughly a sixth of the sample. Specimen: peripheral blood. The receptors derive from a man between 50 and 59 years old with COVID-19, enrolled during active disease.

The V gene is TRBV7-9, the J gene TRBJ2-2; maybe TRBD2 (6 bases). V was cut by 4 bases and J by 1 base, with 16 bases left in between. CDR1 and CDR2 (germline): SEHNR, FQNEAQ (reference sequence). The CDR3 covers 17 residues. CDR3 in amino acids: CASSSSGLLGNTGELFF. CDR3 DNA: TGTGCCAGCAGCTCTTCGGGACTCCTCGGGAACACCGGGGAGCTGTTTTTT. The variable domain in full, with the rest retrieved from reference TRBV7-9 and TRBJ2-2, is DTGVSQNPRHKITKRGQNVTFRCDPISEHNRLYWYRQTLGQGPEFLTYFQNEAQLEKSRLLSDRFSAERPKGSFSTLEIQRTEQGDSAMYLCASSSSGLLGNTGELFFGEGSRLTVL.

V usage is TRBV20-1 and J usage is TRBJ1-2; TRBD1 might be the D (6 bases). Trimming took 5 bases from V and 6 from J, leaving 10 bases between them. The germline CDR1 and CDR2 sequences are DFQATT and SNEGSKA (reference sequence). CDR3 size: 11 residues. The CDR3 sequence: CSAPGTNGYTF. The CDR3, as DNA: TGCAGTGCTCCCGGGACAAATGGCTACACCTTC.

The V call is TRBV6-5, the J call TRBJ1-1; D remains unclear. The V end was cut by 6 bases, the J end by 7 bases, with 12 bases between. CDR3 length equals 12 residues. Germline CDR1 MNHEY, CDR2 SVGAGI. The CDR3 spells CASREEPFEAFF. In DNA, the CDR3 is TGTGCCAGCAGAGAGGAGCCCTTTGAAGCTTTCTTT.

The sample holds one count of this clone. The chain has TRBV28 and TRBJ2-7; 7 bases agree with TRBD1. V lost 3 bases, J lost 3 bases, and 2 bases stayed unmatched. The CDR3 runs 13 residues. Germline CDR1 is MDHEN and CDR2 is SYDVKM. CDR3 coding DNA: TGTGCCAGCAGTTTGACAGGGAACTACGAGCAGTACTTC. This sequence encodes CASSLTGNYEQYF.

The genes are TRBV11-3 and TRBJ2-1, with TRBD2 matching 11 bases. V shed 3 bases and J 3 bases; nucleotides not matched to a gene: 1. This CDR3 contains 15 residues. Germline CDR1 and CDR2: SGHNT and YENEEA. Here the CDR3 DNA reads TGTGCCAGCAGCTTGGGACTAGCGGACTACAATGAGCAGTTCTTC. This translates into CASSLGLADYNEQFF.

This rearrangement joins TRBV15 to TRBJ2-3; the D gene is possibly TRBD2 (5 bases). The CDR3 contains 12 residues. Germline CDR1 is LNHNV and CDR2 is YYDKDF (reference sequence). The V end lost 5 bases, the J end lost 11 bases, and 14 bases lay between the germline ends. The CDR3 loop is CATSRRASLQYF. In DNA form, the CDR3 reads TGTGCCACCAGCCGGCGGGCGTCCCTGCAGTATTTT. The variable domain in full, with the rest retrieved from reference TRBV15 and TRBJ2-3, is DAMVIQNPRYQVTQFGKPVTLSCSQTLNHNVMYWYQQKSSQAPKLLFHYYDKDFNNEADTPDNFQSRRPNTSFCFLDIRSPGLGDTAMYLCATSRRASLQYFGPGTRLTVL.

The chain combines TRBV28 with TRBJ1-1, with D hard to call. The V gene lost 5 bases and the J gene lost 11 bases, with 18 bases spanning the gap. This CDR3 spans 13 amino acids. The germline V gene has CDR1 MDHEN and CDR2 SYDVKM. CDR3 protein: CASSRAGALYAFF. CDR3 nucleotides: TGTGCCAGCAGTAGGGCGGGAGCACTCTATGCTTTCTTT.

The chain recombines TRBV5-6 with TRBJ1-5; no definite D call. V lost 2 bases and J lost 4, with 13 bases in between. Germline-derived CDR1 and CDR2 are SGHDT and YYEEEE. The CDR3 has 15 amino acids. The CDR3 bases are TGTGCCAGCAGCTTTGATGCGGCTGGGAATCAGCCCCAGCATTTT. Translating gives CASSFDAAGNQPQHF.